This T cell receptor (beta chain) was identified in a study of radiotherapy plus CTLA-4 blockade in lung cancer. TCRdb keeps only in-frame clones here, not all; method: immunoSEQ multiplex PCR. The table lists about 45,000 clones, more than 70% of them singletons. In this sample, this clone turned up once. The source material was peripheral blood, sampled from a patient treated with radiotherapy plus ipilimumab. The sequence was obtained from a human donor with non-small cell lung cancer who had stable disease on radiotherapy plus ipilimumab.

In DNA, the CDR3 is TGTGCCAGCATAGAATGGGAGGCAACTAATGAAAAACTGTTTTTT. Encoded protein: CASIEWEATNEKLFF. The chain carries TRBV2 and TRBJ1-4; D uncertain. V dropped 7 bases and J dropped 0 bases, with 12 bases sitting between them. The CDR3 extends over 15 amino acids. The germline V gene encodes CDR1 SNHLY and CDR2 FYNNEI.